The 27 T cell receptor beta chains below all came from one sample that was sequenced in a study of T cell clonality in common variable immunodeficiency. Points from the study as a whole: Reportedly, TCR beta sequences from common variable immunodeficiency showed fewer deletions and N-nucleotide insertions.

Antigens for these TCRs are unknown. The table came from immunoSEQ multiplex PCR; TCRdb's copy has only in-frame clones and leaves some out. The repertoire yields 25,000 to 30,000 clones, none seen only once; the top ten contain 3.2%. The sequenced sample was peripheral blood mononuclear cells. Source of these receptors: a human donor with common variable immunodeficiency.

In regard to this clone: The read falls 3 residues short of the CDR3 end, and the missing part is taken from the germline J gene. This chain joins TRBV11-3 and TRBJ2-1; D call uncertain. Germline V lookup: CDR1 SGHNT, CDR2 YENEEA. V was shortened by 5 bases and J by 9 bases, with 17 bases between the two germline ends. The CDR3 has 14 residues. Here the CDR3 reads CASSPTQVSPEQFF. The CDR3 bases that were read are TGTGCCAGCAGCCCGACCCAGGTTTCTCCTGAG.

About this clone itself: The missing CDR3 end, 3 residues past where the read stops, is filled in from the germline J gene. This chain links TRBV19 with TRBJ2-7; a possible D gene is TRBD1 (6 bases). V was trimmed by 5 bases and J by 3 bases, leaving 17 bases between them. The germline CDR1 and CDR2 sequences are LNHDA and SQIVND (reference sequence). The CDR3 sequence is 15 residues long. The CDR3 sequence: CASSVTGSANYEQYF. CDR3 DNA, as far as it was read: TGTGCCAGTAGTGTGACAGGCTCCGCAAACTACGAG. Full variable domain (missing parts from reference TRBV19 and TRBJ2-7): DGGITQSPKYLFRKEGQNVTLSCEQNLNHDAMYWYRQDPGQGLRLIYYSQIVNDFQKGDIAEGYSVSREKKESFPLTVTSAQKNPTAFYLCASSVTGSANYEQYFGPGTRLTVT.

CDR3 DNA, as far as it was read: TGTGCCAGCAGTGTACATAGCTTAGCGGCCCTTTACAATGAG. Protein sequence: CASSVHSLAALYNE. In full, the CDR3 is CASSVHSLAALYNEQFF. J is TRBJ2-1 and V is TRBV2, with D possibly TRBD2 on 6 matching bases. Read data end 3 residues before the CDR3 end; the end is taken from the germline J gene. Trimming took 4 bases from V and 4 from J, leaving 20 bases between them. Germline V CDR1 and CDR2: SNHLY, FYNNEI. The CDR3 contains 17 residues.

In its sample, this clone was seen many times. The read ends 3 residues shy of where the CDR3 ends; the end is completed using the germline J gene. The gene calls are TRBV20-1 and TRBJ2-1, with a weak D call TRBD1 (6 bases). Germline loops: CDR1 DFQATT, CDR2 SNEGSKA (reference sequence). This CDR3 spans 17 amino acids. V lost 0 bases and J 8 bases, leaving 23 bases between the germline ends. The CDR3 loop is CSARDPLEQGSTHEQFF. Partial CDR3 DNA: TGCAGTGCTAGAGACCCTCTGGAACAGGGCTCAACCCATGAG.

A remark on this clone: The read gets to within 3 residues of the CDR3 end, and the germline J gene fills in the rest. The genes are TRBV6-1 and TRBJ2-2, with D possibly called TRBD1 or TRBD2 (5 bases each). The germline gives CDR1 MNHNS, CDR2 SASEGT. The V gene lost 1 base and the J gene lost 7 bases, with 7 bases spanning the gap. CDR3 length equals 13 residues. Incomplete CDR3 DNA: TGTGCCAGCAGTGAAGGAGGGGTCGGGGAG. Translating gives CASSEGGVGE. The full CDR3 is CASSEGGVGELFF.

This clone was detected many times. The read stops 3 residues short of the end of the CDR3; the missing end is completed from the germline J gene. The J gene is TRBJ1-1, the V gene TRBV2; D might be TRBD1 (6 bases). V lost 7 bases and J lost 2, with 11 bases in between. This CDR3 is built from 13 residues. Germline lookup yields CDR1 SNHLY and CDR2 FYNNEI. Incomplete CDR3 DNA: TGTGCCAGCACCCGGGACATTAACACTGAA. Translated: CASTRDINTE. The CDR3 in its entirety is CASTRDINTEAFF.

As to this clone: The CDR3 end is not reached by the read, which stops 3 residues before it; the germline J gene fills it in. The chain employs TRBV18 and TRBJ2-5; TRBD1 agrees at 8 bases. This CDR3 spans 14 amino acids. V lost 2 bases, J lost 4 bases, and 3 bases stayed unmatched. Germline CDR1 and CDR2: KGHSH and LQKENI. The CDR3 protein is CASSPGTGLETQYF. The part of the CDR3 DNA that was read is TGTGCCAGCTCACCAGGGACAGGACTAGAGACC. Using reference TRBV18 and TRBJ2-5 for the parts outside the CDR3, the full variable domain is NAGVMQNPRHLVRRRGQEARLRCSPMKGHSHVYWYRQLPEEGLKFMVYLQKENIIDESGMPKERFSAEFPKEGPSILRIQQVVRGDSAAYFCASSPGTGLETQYFGPGTRLLVL.

Remarks on this clone: The read terminates 3 residues ahead of where the CDR3 ends, so the germline J gene completes it. V and J are TRBV6-1 and TRBJ2-1; the match to TRBD2 covers 8 bases. This CDR3 contains 15 residues. The V segment lost 4 bases and the J segment 6 bases; nucleotides outside the gene matches: 8. Germline V gene lookup returns CDR1 MNHNS and CDR2 SASEGT. The chain's CDR3 is CASSVKRESANEQFF. CDR3 DNA, as far as it was read: TGTGCCAGCAGTGTTAAGCGGGAGTCGGCCAATGAG.

To note about this clone: The read comes to an end 3 residues before the CDR3 does, leaving the germline J gene to fill in the end. The J gene is TRBJ1-2, the V gene TRBV6-1; 7 bases map to TRBD1. Germline V gene data show CDR1 as MNHNS and CDR2 as SASEGT. This CDR3 contains 14 residues. V shed 3 bases, J shed 2 bases, and the junction held 3 bases outside the gene matches. This chain's CDR3 is CASSDRGKNYGYTF. The sequenced part of the CDR3 DNA is TGTGCCAGCAGTGACAGGGGGAAGAACTATGGC.

This clone appeared many times. Read sequence stops 3 residues before the CDR3 end, and the germline J gene provides the missing end. V gene TRBV15 combines with J gene TRBJ2-1; tentatively, D is TRBD1 (6 bases). Germline lookup yields CDR1 LNHNV and CDR2 YYDKDF (reference sequence). The V gene lost 0 bases and the J gene lost 7 bases, with 13 bases spanning the gap. The CDR3 spans 15 residues. This chain's CDR3 is CATSREDSVGNEQFF. Incomplete CDR3 DNA: TGTGCCACCAGCAGAGAGGACAGCGTGGGGAATGAG.

As for this clone: The read falls 3 residues short of the CDR3 end, and the missing part is taken from the germline J gene. The chain has TRBV20-1 and TRBJ2-1; D might be TRBD1 (6 bases). Looked up from germline, CDR1 is DFQATT and CDR2 is SNEGSKA (reference sequence). The ends were cut back, 3 bases at V and 4 bases at J, with 7 bases in the middle. CDR3 size: 12 residues. The DNA read from the CDR3 is TGCAGTGCTAGTAGGGGGTACAATGAG. Its protein is CSASRGYNE. Given in full, the CDR3 is CSASRGYNEQFF.

This clone was seen ten or more times. The sequenced fragment ends 3 residues before the CDR3 boundary, so the rest is inferred from the germline J gene. The chain employs TRBV7-8 and TRBJ2-7, with 10 bases that match TRBD1. V dropped 5 bases and J dropped 4; count of bases not matched to a gene: 5. CDR1 and CDR2 (germline): SGHVS, FQNEAQ. The CDR3 runs 14 residues. The CDR3 loop reads CASSRTGQGYEQYF. Partial CDR3 DNA: TGTGCCAGCAGCCGCACGGGACAGGGGTACGAG.

In this sample, this clone turned up many times. The CDR3 is cut off 3 residues early in the read; its end comes from the germline J gene. The rearrangement joins TRBV5-6 to TRBJ1-1; 7 nucleotides align to TRBD1. The CDR3 is 15 amino acids. Germline V CDR1 and CDR2: SGHDT, YYEEEE. The ends lost 0 bases at V and 4 bases at J; junction bases unmatched: 6. This CDR3 reads CASSLAGAGGTEAFF. The part of the CDR3 DNA that was read is TGTGCCAGCAGCTTGGCAGGGGCAGGGGGCACTGAA.

This clone came up many times. The read terminates 3 residues before the CDR3 end, so the remaining end is supplied by the germline J gene. This rearrangement joins TRBV18 to TRBJ1-4, with a tentative D call TRBD1 (6 bases). The V and J ends lost 2 bases and 4 bases respectively, with 14 bases between them. The CDR3 extends over 16 amino acids. Germline V gene data show CDR1 as KGHSH and CDR2 as LQKENI. The CDR3 region is CASSPAGQIVNEKLFF. CDR3 DNA (partial): TGTGCCAGCTCACCAGCTGGACAGATAGTTAATGAAAAA.

Worth noting for this clone: Read sequence stops 3 residues before the CDR3 end, and the germline J gene provides the missing end. The V gene is TRBV2, the J gene TRBJ2-7, with 11 bases lining up with TRBD2. V lost 5 bases and J lost 1; bases outside the gene matches: 1. Germline values: CDR1 SNHLY, CDR2 FYNNEI. CDR3 length equals 14 residues. This CDR3 reads CASSRTSGSYEQYF. The part of the CDR3 DNA that was read is TGTGCCAGCAGTAGGACTAGCGGGTCCTACGAG.

As concerns this clone: From the germline J gene comes the end of the CDR3, since the read stops 3 residues before it. The rearrangement joins TRBV2 to TRBJ1-1; D not certain. CDR3 size: 12 residues. V lost 6 bases and J 1 base, leaving 6 bases between the germline ends. The V gene's germline CDR1 is SNHLY and CDR2 FYNNEI. CDR3 loop: CASRVGNTEAFF. The DNA read from the CDR3 is TGTGCCAGCAGAGTCGGGAACACTGAA.

This clone was seen repeatedly, ten times or more. The read halts 3 residues ahead of the CDR3 end, with the missing end drawn from the germline J gene. The chain uses TRBV6-1 and TRBJ1-2; the match to TRBD1 covers 11 bases. Looked up from germline, CDR1 is MNHNS and CDR2 is SASEGT. This CDR3 has 15 amino acids. The covered CDR3 bases are TGTGCCAGCAGTGAAGAAGGGACAGGGGGTCAAGGC. Residues: CASSEEGTGGQG. The full CDR3 reads CASSEEGTGGQGYTF.

This clone came up many times. Read data end 3 residues before the CDR3 end; the end is taken from the germline J gene. V usage is TRBV18 and J usage is TRBJ2-7, with 9 bases matching TRBD2. The J segment lost 3 bases and the V segment lost 0 bases, leaving 18 bases of the junction unmatched. CDR3 length equals 20 residues. Per the germline V gene, CDR1 is KGHSH and CDR2 is LQKENI. The covered CDR3 bases are TGTGCCAGCTCACCACCTCTACAGGGTTTGTCTAGCGGGATCCACTACGAG. This gives the protein CASSPPLQGLSSGIHYE. The full CDR3 sequence reads CASSPPLQGLSSGIHYEQYF.

The CDR3 sequence: CASSRTSGLYNEQFF. CDR3 DNA, as far as it was read: TGTGCCAGCAGCCGGACTAGCGGTCTCTACAATGAG. The V and J genes are TRBV5-4 and TRBJ2-1; TRBD2 aligns across 10 bases. Coverage ceases 3 residues before the CDR3 finishes, and the germline J gene fills in the end. The CDR3 loop spans 15 amino acids. V was pared by 4 bases and J by 3 bases, with 4 bases of the junction left unmatched. CDR1 is SGHNT and CDR2 is YYREEE in the germline V gene (reference sequence).

As to this clone: The read is 3 residues too short to cover the CDR3 end, so that end is filled in from the germline J gene. V and J are TRBV2 and TRBJ1-1, with D unresolved. V was cut by 8 bases and J by 2 bases, with 12 bases left in between. The germline gives CDR1 SNHLY, CDR2 FYNNEI. The CDR3 is 13 residues long. The DNA read from the CDR3 is TGTGCCAGCGGTCTGTACATTAACACTGAA. It yields the protein CASGLYINTE. The CDR3 in its entirety is CASGLYINTEAFF.

A note on this clone: The read ends 3 residues shy of where the CDR3 ends; the end is completed using the germline J gene. V usage is TRBV30 and J usage is TRBJ1-5; 8 nucleotides line up with TRBD1. The ends lost 6 bases at V and 7 bases at J; junction bases unmatched: 11. From germline, CDR1 is GTSNPN and CDR2 SVGIG (reference sequence). The CDR3 has 14 amino acids. CDR3 sequence reads: CACNTGQGGQPQHF. CDR3 DNA, as far as it was read: TGTGCCTGTAACACCGGACAGGGCGGCCAGCCC.

This clone was picked up many times. The CDR3 sequence: CASSSGLTTSTDTQYF. The covered CDR3 bases are TGCGCCAGCAGCTCAGGACTGACGACTAGCACAGATACG. The rearrangement links TRBV5-1 to TRBJ2-3; tentatively, D is TRBD2 (5 bases). With the read ending 3 residues before the CDR3 end, the germline J gene is used to fill in that end. The CDR3 has 16 residues. Germline assignment: CDR1 SGHRS and CDR2 YFSETQ. The V gene lost 3 bases and the J gene lost 0 bases, with 14 bases spanning the gap. Variable domain in full (rest from reference TRBV5-1 and TRBJ2-3): KAGVTQTPRYLIKTRGQQVTLSCSPISGHRSVSWYQQTPGQGLQFLFEYFSETQRNKGNFPGRFSGRQFSNSRSEMNVSTLELGDSALYLCASSSGLTTSTDTQYFGPGTRLTVL.

This clone was recorded many times. The read falls 3 residues short of the CDR3 end, and the missing part is taken from the germline J gene. The V and J genes are TRBV4-2 and TRBJ2-7, with 12 nucleotides matching TRBD2. Germline CDR1 and CDR2: LGHNA and YNFKEQ. Trimming cost V 4 bases and J 5 bases; bases outside gene matches: 12. The CDR3 is 17 residues long. The sequenced CDR3 bases are TGTGCCAGCAGCCGACTCCTAGCGGGAGGGCCCAGAGACGAG. Translation: CASSRLLAGGPRDE. The whole CDR3 sequence reads CASSRLLAGGPRDEQYF.

This clone was recorded at least ten times. CDR3 residues: CASSLADSQETQYF. Incomplete CDR3 DNA: TGCGCCAGCAGCTTGGCCGACAGCCAAGAGACC. The chain joins TRBV5-1 to TRBJ2-5, with D maybe TRBD1 (5 bases). The read ends 3 residues before the CDR3 terminus; that terminus is restored from the germline J gene. The CDR3 spans 14 residues. Trimming shortened V by 0 bases and J by 1 base, and 7 bases separated the two germline ends. Per the germline V gene, CDR1 is SGHRS and CDR2 is YFSETQ.

This clone was seen at least ten times. The CDR3 end falls 3 residues outside the read, so it is completed with the germline J gene. The rearrangement joins TRBV19 to TRBJ2-5; 10 bases agree with TRBD1. The length of the CDR3 is 16 residues. V dropped 7 bases and J dropped 1; count of bases not matched to a gene: 9. CDR1 and CDR2 (germline): LNHDA, SQIVND (reference sequence). CDR3: CASTPGGQGVQETQYF. The covered CDR3 bases are TGTGCCAGTACCCCAGGCGGACAGGGGGTCCAAGAGACC. Together with reference TRBV19 and TRBJ2-5, the CDR3 gives the full variable domain: DGGITQSPKYLFRKEGQNVTLSCEQNLNHDAMYWYRQDPGQGLRLIYYSQIVNDFQKGDIAEGYSVSREKKESFPLTVTSAQKNPTAFYLCASTPGGQGVQETQYFGPGTRLLVL.

This clone has more than one count but fewer than ten. The read ends 3 residues early relative to the CDR3; the germline J gene fills the gap. The chain recombines TRBV7-8 with TRBJ1-3; D is ambiguous. V shed 2 bases and J shed 0 bases, with 11 bases lying between them. This CDR3 is 16 amino acids long. CDR1 is SGHVS, CDR2 FQNEAQ, per germline. This CDR3 reads CASSLHGRSSGNTIYF. CDR3 DNA (partial): TGTGCCAGCAGCTTACACGGCAGGAGCTCTGGAAACACC.

There are many counts of this clone. The read comes to an end 3 residues before the CDR3 does, leaving the germline J gene to fill in the end. V is TRBV7-2 and J is TRBJ2-3; D gene unclear. The CDR3 is 15 residues long. Germline CDR1 SGHTA, CDR2 FQGNSA. The V end was cut by 5 bases, the J end by 0 bases, with 12 bases between. Incomplete CDR3 DNA: TGTGCCAGCAGCACCCAGCGTTCTAGCACAGATACG. It encodes CASSTQRSSTDT. Given in full, the CDR3 is CASSTQRSSTDTQYF. The full variable domain, with the rest looked up from reference TRBV7-2 and TRBJ2-3, is GAGVSQSPSNKVTEKGKDVELRCDPISGHTALYWYRQSLGQGLEFLIYFQGNSAPDKSGLPSDRFSAERTGGSVSTLTIQRTQQEDSAVYLCASSTQRSSTDTQYFGPGTRLTVL.